Listed below are T cell receptor beta chains from one sample, sequenced in a study of cytomegalovirus exposure and HLA in healthy donors. Profiling relied on immunoSEQ multiplex PCR, and the TCRdb table lists in-frame clones only, not all of them. The sample has approximately 160,000 clones, about 75% seen once. The sample comprised PBMCs. Source of these receptors: a male donor in good health and CMV-seropositive. Both conserved end residues are part of each CDR3. The D gene is left open where the match is weak. Clone size appears in some rows only: once, few, many, or a class for an expanded clone.

V gene: TRBV6-1; clone size: .; J gene: TRBJ2-7; D gene: .; CDR3 protein: CASSEEGEPYYEQYF; CDR3 DNA: TGTGCCAGCAGTGAAGAGGGGGAACCTTACTACGAGCAGTACTTC
V gene: TRBV5-5; clone size: .; J gene: TRBJ1-1; D gene: .; CDR3 protein: CASSWGGNTEAFF; CDR3 DNA: TGTGCCAGCAGCTGGGGGGGGAACACTGAAGCTTTCTTT
V gene: TRBV5-4; clone size: .; J gene: TRBJ1-1; D gene: .; CDR3 protein: CASSLGGTTEAFF; CDR3 DNA: TGTGCCAGCAGCCTTGGGGGGACCACTGAAGCTTTCTTT
V gene: TRBV27; clone size: .; J gene: TRBJ2-3; D gene: TRBD1; CDR3 protein: CASSSTGIADTQYF; CDR3 DNA: TGTGCCAGCAGCTCGACAGGGATTGCAGATACGCAGTATTTT
V gene: TRBV5-1; clone size: few; J gene: TRBJ1-1; D gene: .; CDR3 protein: CASSLGTVGVEAFF; CDR3 DNA: TGCGCCAGCAGCTTGGGGACAGTCGGTGTGGAAGCTTTCTTT
V gene: TRBV14; clone size: .; J gene: TRBJ1-4; D gene: .; CDR3 protein: CASSRSREKLFF; CDR3 DNA: TGTGCCAGCAGCCGCTCGCGGGAAAAACTGTTTTTT
V gene: TRBV4-3; clone size: .; J gene: TRBJ1-5; D gene: .; CDR3 protein: CASSQVHFGGGQPQHF; CDR3 DNA: TGCGCCAGCAGCCAAGTCCACTTCGGGGGAGGACAGCCCCAGCATTTT
V gene: TRBV19; clone size: .; J gene: TRBJ2-1; D gene: .; CDR3 protein: CASSILASDNEQFF; CDR3 DNA: TGTGCCAGTAGTATACTTGCGAGCGACAATGAGCAGTTCTTC
V gene: TRBV5-4; clone size: .; J gene: TRBJ2-1; D gene: TRBD1; CDR3 protein: CASQGQINNEQFF; CDR3 DNA: TGTGCCAGCCAGGGACAGATAAACAATGAGCAGTTCTTC
V gene: TRBV7-9; clone size: .; J gene: TRBJ1-5; D gene: TRBD1; CDR3 protein: CASSPQGADQPQHF; CDR3 DNA: TGTGCCAGCTCGCCCCAGGGGGCGGATCAGCCCCAGCATTTT
V gene: TRBV19; clone size: .; J gene: TRBJ1-5; D gene: .; CDR3 protein: CASSMKQGLRKQPQHF; CDR3 DNA: TGTGCCAGTAGTATGAAGCAGGGCCTCCGAAAGCAGCCCCAGCATTTT
V gene: TRBV10-3; clone size: .; J gene: TRBJ1-5; D gene: .; CDR3 protein: CAITDTANQPQHF; CDR3 DNA: TGTGCCATCACCGACACGGCCAATCAGCCCCAGCATTTT
V gene: TRBV14; clone size: .; J gene: TRBJ1-1; D gene: .; CDR3 protein: CASSQNIATEAFF; CDR3 DNA: TGTGCCAGCAGCCAAAATATAGCGACTGAAGCTTTCTTT
V gene: TRBV15; clone size: once; J gene: TRBJ2-7; D gene: .; CDR3 protein: CATSRAPPDSTYEQYF; CDR3 DNA: TGTGCCACCAGCAGAGCCCCCCCAGACAGCACCTACGAGCAGTACTTC
V gene: TRBV7-9; clone size: .; J gene: TRBJ1-2; D gene: .; CDR3 protein: CASSLTAGGRGYTF; CDR3 DNA: TGTGCCAGCAGCCTAACGGCGGGGGGGCGAGGCTACACCTTC
V gene: TRBV30; clone size: .; J gene: TRBJ1-2; D gene: .; CDR3 protein: CAWNEATYGYTF; CDR3 DNA: TGTGCCTGGAATGAGGCAACCTATGGCTACACCTTC
V gene: TRBV10-1; clone size: .; J gene: TRBJ2-5; D gene: .; CDR3 protein: CASSPGGQETQYF; CDR3 DNA: TGCGCCAGCAGCCCAGGAGGACAAGAGACCCAGTACTTC
V gene: TRBV14; clone size: .; J gene: TRBJ2-7; D gene: TRBD2; CDR3 protein: CASSQDRLAGGFTYEQYF; CDR3 DNA: TGTGCCAGCAGCCAAGATCGACTAGCGGGGGGCTTCACCTACGAGCAGTACTTC
V gene: TRBV7-6; clone size: .; J gene: TRBJ2-7; D gene: TRBD1; CDR3 protein: CASSLGDRAVREQYF; CDR3 DNA: TGTGCCAGCAGCCTGGGGGACAGGGCCGTCCGCGAGCAGTACTTC
V gene: TRBV27; clone size: .; J gene: TRBJ2-2; D gene: .; CDR3 protein: CASKRTIPANTGELFF; CDR3 DNA: TGTGCCAGCAAACGGACAATCCCCGCGAACACCGGGGAGCTGTTTTTT
V gene: TRBV7-3; clone size: .; J gene: TRBJ2-1; D gene: .; CDR3 protein: CASSLTPGLLPPSRDEQFF; CDR3 DNA: TGTGCCAGCAGCTTAACCCCCGGACTTCTCCCCCCTTCAAGGGATGAGCAGTTCTTC
V gene: TRBV7-9; clone size: few; J gene: TRBJ1-1; D gene: TRBD1; CDR3 protein: CASSLADRATEAFF; CDR3 DNA: TGTGCCAGCAGCTTAGCTGACAGGGCCACTGAAGCTTTCTTT
V gene: TRBV5-8; clone size: .; J gene: TRBJ2-1; D gene: TRBD1; CDR3 protein: CASSLAPWGWDSEDNEQFF; CDR3 DNA: TGTGCCAGCAGCTTGGCTCCGTGGGGGTGGGACAGTGAGGACAATGAGCAGTTCTTC
V gene: TRBV5-1; clone size: .; J gene: TRBJ2-5; D gene: .; CDR3 protein: CASSPRGLGETQYF; CDR3 DNA: TGCGCCAGCAGCCCGCGGGGCCTGGGAGAGACCCAGTACTTC
V gene: TRBV6-6; clone size: .; J gene: TRBJ1-1; D gene: TRBD1; CDR3 protein: CASSYWTGLNTEAFF; CDR3 DNA: TGTGCCAGCAGTTACTGGACAGGACTGAACACTGAAGCTTTCTTT
V gene: TRBV6-1; clone size: .; J gene: TRBJ2-7; D gene: .; CDR3 protein: CASRTDTGNSYEQYF; CDR3 DNA: TGTGCCAGCAGAACTGATACAGGGAACAGCTACGAGCAGTACTTC
V gene: TRBV7-2; clone size: .; J gene: TRBJ2-6; D gene: TRBD2; CDR3 protein: CASSPQAGGPGANVLTF; CDR3 DNA: TGTGCCAGCAGCCCCCAAGCGGGGGGGCCTGGGGCCAACGTCCTGACTTTC
V gene: TRBV7-9; clone size: .; J gene: TRBJ2-7; D gene: .; CDR3 protein: CASSPSLGAFYEQYF; CDR3 DNA: TGTGCCAGCAGCCCGAGTCTAGGGGCCTTCTACGAGCAGTACTTC
V gene: TRBV2; clone size: few; J gene: TRBJ1-2; D gene: .; CDR3 protein: CASSDSSQRGNYGYTF; CDR3 DNA: TGTGCCAGCAGTGATTCGTCGCAGCGAGGAAACTATGGCTACACCTTC
V gene: TRBV9; clone size: few; J gene: TRBJ1-2; D gene: .; CDR3 protein: CASSDGRWDGYTF; CDR3 DNA: TGTGCCAGCAGCGATGGGCGATGGGATGGCTACACCTTC
V gene: TRBV19; clone size: .; J gene: TRBJ1-1; D gene: TRBD1; CDR3 protein: CASSTLTGVNTEAFF; CDR3 DNA: TGTGCCAGTAGTACTTTGACAGGGGTAAACACTGAAGCTTTCTTT
V gene: TRBV6-5; clone size: .; J gene: TRBJ1-2; D gene: .; CDR3 protein: CASRADSSYGYTF; CDR3 DNA: TGTGCCAGCAGGGCGGACAGCAGCTATGGCTACACCTTC
V gene: TRBV2; clone size: .; J gene: TRBJ2-3; D gene: .; CDR3 protein: CASSEYITDTQYF; CDR3 DNA: TGTGCCAGCAGTGAATACATCACAGATACGCAGTATTTT
V gene: TRBV27; clone size: .; J gene: TRBJ1-4; D gene: TRBD1; CDR3 protein: CASSWNRGPGEKLFF; CDR3 DNA: TGTGCCAGCAGTTGGAACAGGGGGCCTGGCGAAAAACTGTTTTTT
V gene: TRBV18; clone size: .; J gene: TRBJ1-4; D gene: TRBD1; CDR3 protein: CASSSQGTNEKLFF; CDR3 DNA: TGTGCCAGCTCATCACAGGGGACTAATGAAAAACTGTTTTTT
V gene: TRBV11-3; clone size: once; J gene: TRBJ2-3; D gene: .; CDR3 protein: CASSPQGPTDTQYF; CDR3 DNA: TGTGCCAGCAGCCCCCAGGGGCCCACAGATACGCAGTATTTT
V gene: TRBV7-9; clone size: .; J gene: TRBJ2-1; D gene: .; CDR3 protein: CASSSYHGSSYNEQFF; CDR3 DNA: TGTGCCAGCAGCTCCTACCATGGGAGCTCCTACAATGAGCAGTTCTTC
V gene: TRBV7-2; clone size: .; J gene: TRBJ1-5; D gene: .; CDR3 protein: CASSSGQPNQPQHF; CDR3 DNA: TGTGCCAGCAGCTCCGGACAGCCCAATCAGCCCCAGCATTTT
V gene: TRBV7-9; clone size: .; J gene: TRBJ1-2; D gene: TRBD1; CDR3 protein: CSSSLGQGAHYGYTF; CDR3 DNA: TGTTCCAGCAGCTTAGGACAGGGGGCACACTATGGCTACACCTTC
V gene: TRBV9; clone size: .; J gene: TRBJ2-3; D gene: .; CDR3 protein: CASSLGGATDTQYF; CDR3 DNA: TGTGCCAGCAGCCTGGGTGGGGCCACAGATACGCAGTATTTT
V gene: TRBV19; clone size: .; J gene: TRBJ1-4; D gene: .; CDR3 protein: CASSIEAGQKLFF; CDR3 DNA: TGTGCCAGTAGTATAGAGGCAGGCCAAAAACTGTTTTTT
V gene: TRBV10-3; clone size: .; J gene: TRBJ2-3; D gene: TRBD2; CDR3 protein: CAISESASGGIDTQYF; CDR3 DNA: TGTGCCATCAGTGAGTCGGCTAGCGGGGGTATCGATACGCAGTATTTT